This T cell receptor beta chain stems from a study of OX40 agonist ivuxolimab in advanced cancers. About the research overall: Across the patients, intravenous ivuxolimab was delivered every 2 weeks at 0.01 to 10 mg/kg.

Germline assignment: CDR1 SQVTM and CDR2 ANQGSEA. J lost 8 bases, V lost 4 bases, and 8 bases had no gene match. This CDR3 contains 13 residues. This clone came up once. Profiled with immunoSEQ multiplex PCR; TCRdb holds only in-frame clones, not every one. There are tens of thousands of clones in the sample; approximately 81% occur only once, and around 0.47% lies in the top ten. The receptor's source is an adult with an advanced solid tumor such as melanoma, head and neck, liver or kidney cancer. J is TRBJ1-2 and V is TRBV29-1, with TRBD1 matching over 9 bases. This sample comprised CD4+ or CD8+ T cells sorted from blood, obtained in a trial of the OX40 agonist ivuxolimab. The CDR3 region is CSVGGQGIGGYTF. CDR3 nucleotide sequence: TGCAGCGTTGGGGGACAGGGAATTGGGGGCTACACCTTC. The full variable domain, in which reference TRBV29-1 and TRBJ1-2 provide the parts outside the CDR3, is SAVISQKPSRDICQRGTSLTIQCQVDSQVTMMFWYRQQPGQSLTLIATANQGSEATYESGFVIDKFPISRPNLTFSTLTVSNMSPEDSSIYLCSVGGQGIGGYTFGSGTRLTVV.